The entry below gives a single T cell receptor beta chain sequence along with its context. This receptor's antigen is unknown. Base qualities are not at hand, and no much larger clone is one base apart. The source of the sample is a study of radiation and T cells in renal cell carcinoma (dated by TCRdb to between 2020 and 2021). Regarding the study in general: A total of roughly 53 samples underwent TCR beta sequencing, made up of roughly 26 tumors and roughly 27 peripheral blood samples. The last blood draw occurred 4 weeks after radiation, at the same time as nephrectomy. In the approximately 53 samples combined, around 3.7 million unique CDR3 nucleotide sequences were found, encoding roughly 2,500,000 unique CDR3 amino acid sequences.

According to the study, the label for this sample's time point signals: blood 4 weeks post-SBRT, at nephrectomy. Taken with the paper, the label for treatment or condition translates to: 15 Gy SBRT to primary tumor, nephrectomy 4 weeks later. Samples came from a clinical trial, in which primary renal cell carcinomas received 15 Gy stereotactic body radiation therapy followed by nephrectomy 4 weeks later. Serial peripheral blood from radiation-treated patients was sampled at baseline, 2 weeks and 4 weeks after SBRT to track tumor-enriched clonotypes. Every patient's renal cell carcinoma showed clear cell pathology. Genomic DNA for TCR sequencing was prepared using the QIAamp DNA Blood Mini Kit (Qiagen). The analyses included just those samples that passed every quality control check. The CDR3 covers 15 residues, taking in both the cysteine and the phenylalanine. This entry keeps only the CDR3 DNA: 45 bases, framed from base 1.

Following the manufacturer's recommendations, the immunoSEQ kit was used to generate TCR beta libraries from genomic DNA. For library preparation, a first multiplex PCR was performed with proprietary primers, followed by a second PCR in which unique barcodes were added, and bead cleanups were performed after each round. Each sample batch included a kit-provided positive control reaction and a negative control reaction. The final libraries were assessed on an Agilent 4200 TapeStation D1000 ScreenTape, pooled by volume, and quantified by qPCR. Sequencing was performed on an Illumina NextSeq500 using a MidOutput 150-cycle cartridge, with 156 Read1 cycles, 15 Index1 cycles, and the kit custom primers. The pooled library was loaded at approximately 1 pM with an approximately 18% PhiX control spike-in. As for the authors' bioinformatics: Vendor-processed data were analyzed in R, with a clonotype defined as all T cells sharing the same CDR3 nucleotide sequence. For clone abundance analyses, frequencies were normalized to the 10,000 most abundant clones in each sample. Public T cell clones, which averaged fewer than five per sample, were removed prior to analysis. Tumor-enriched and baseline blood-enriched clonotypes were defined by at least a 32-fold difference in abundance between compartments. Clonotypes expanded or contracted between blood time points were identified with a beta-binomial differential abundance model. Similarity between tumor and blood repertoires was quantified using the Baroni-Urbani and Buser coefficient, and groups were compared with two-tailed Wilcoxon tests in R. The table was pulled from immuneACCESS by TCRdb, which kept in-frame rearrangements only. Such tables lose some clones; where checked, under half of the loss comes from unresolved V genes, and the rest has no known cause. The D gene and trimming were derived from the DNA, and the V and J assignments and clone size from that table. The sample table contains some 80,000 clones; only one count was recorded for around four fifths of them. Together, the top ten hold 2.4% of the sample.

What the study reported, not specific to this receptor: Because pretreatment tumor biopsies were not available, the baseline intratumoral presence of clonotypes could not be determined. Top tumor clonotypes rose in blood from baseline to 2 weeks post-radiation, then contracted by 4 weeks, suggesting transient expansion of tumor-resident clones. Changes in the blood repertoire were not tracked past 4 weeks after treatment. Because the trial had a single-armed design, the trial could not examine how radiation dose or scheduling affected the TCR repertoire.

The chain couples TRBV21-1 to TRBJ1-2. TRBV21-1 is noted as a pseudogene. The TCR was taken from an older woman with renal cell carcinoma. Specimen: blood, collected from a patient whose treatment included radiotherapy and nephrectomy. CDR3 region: CASSSKGCRNYGYTF. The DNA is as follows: TGTGCCAGCAGTAGTAAAGGGTGCCGTAACTATGGCTACACCTTC.